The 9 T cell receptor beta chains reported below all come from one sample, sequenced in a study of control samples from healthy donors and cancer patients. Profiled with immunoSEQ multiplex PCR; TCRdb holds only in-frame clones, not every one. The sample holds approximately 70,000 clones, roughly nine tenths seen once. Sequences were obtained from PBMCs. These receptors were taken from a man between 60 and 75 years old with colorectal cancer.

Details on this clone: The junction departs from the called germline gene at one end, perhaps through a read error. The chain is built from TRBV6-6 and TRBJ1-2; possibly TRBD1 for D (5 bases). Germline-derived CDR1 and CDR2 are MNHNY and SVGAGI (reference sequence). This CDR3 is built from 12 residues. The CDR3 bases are TGCGCCACGGGGGGTGCTAACTATGGCTACACCTTC. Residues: CATGGANYGYTF.

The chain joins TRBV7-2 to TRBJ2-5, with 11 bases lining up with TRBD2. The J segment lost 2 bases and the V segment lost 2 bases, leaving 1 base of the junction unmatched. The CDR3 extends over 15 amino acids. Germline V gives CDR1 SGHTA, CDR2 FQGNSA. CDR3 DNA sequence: TGTGCCAGCAGCTTACGACTAGCGGGACAAGAGACCCAGTACTTC. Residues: CASSLRLAGQETQYF.

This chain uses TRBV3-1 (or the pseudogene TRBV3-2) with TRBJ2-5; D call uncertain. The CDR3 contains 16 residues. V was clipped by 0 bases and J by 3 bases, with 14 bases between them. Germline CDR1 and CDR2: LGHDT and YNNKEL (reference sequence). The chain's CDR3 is CASSQDRSAKEETQYF. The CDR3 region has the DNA TGTGCCAGCAGCCAAGATCGGTCAGCCAAGGAAGAGACCCAGTACTTC.

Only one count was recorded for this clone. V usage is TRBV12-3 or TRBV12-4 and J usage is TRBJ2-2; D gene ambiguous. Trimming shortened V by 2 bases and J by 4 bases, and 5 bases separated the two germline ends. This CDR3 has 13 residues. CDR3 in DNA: TGTGCCAGCAGTTTAACCTCCACCGGGGAGCTGTTTTTT. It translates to CASSLTSTGELFF.

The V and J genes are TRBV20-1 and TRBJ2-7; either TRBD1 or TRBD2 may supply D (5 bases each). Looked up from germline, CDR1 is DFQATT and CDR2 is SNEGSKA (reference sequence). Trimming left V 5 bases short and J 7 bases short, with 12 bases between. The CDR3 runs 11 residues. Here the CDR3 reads CSAGTVREQYF. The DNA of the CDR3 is TGCAGTGCTGGGACGGTCCGGGAGCAGTACTTC.

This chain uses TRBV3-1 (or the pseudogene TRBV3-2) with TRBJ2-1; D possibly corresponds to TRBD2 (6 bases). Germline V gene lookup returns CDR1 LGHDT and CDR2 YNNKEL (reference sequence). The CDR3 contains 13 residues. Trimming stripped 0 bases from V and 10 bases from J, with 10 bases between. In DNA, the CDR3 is TGTGCCAGCAGCCAAGACGCGGGATCCGAGCAGTTCTTC. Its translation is CASSQDAGSEQFF.

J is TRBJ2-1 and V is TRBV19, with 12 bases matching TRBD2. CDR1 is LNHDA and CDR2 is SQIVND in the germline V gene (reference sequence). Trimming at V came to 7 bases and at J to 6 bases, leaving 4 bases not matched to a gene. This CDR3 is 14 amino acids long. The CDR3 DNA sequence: TGTGCCAGTATCGCTAGCGGGGGGGTCAATGAGCAGTTCTTC. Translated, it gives CASIASGGVNEQFF.

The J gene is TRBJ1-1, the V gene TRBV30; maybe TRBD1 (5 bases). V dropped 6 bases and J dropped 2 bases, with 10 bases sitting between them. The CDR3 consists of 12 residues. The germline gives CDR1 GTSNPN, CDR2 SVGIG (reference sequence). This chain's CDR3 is CACSRENTEAFF. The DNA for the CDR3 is TGTGCCTGCTCCAGGGAAAACACTGAAGCTTTCTTT.

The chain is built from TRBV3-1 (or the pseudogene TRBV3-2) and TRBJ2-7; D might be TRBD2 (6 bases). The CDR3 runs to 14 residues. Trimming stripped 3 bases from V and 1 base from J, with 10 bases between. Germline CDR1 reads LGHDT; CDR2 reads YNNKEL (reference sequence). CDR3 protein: CASSQSAGSYEQYF. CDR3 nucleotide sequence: TGTGCCAGCAGCCAGAGTGCGGGATCCTACGAGCAGTACTTC.